A single sample gave rise to the 28 T cell receptor beta chains below, sequenced in a study of cytomegalovirus exposure and HLA in healthy donors (TCRdb year 2017). The protocol used for the library was the immunoSEQ multiplex PCR assay. The multiplex PCR relied on a mix of 60 forward primers for TCR Vbeta segments and 13 reverse primers for TCR Jbeta segments. Drawn from immuneACCESS, this table holds only the in-frame rearrangements with V and J called that TCRdb kept. Clones are partly lost; checked studies trace under half to an unresolved V gene and leave the rest unexplained. For this sample the table gives some 150,000 clones, of which around 86% were detected only once. Approximately 8.1% of the sample lies in the top ten. The sequencing sample was made of PBMCs. These receptor sequences come from a woman between 45 and 60 years old in good health and CMV-seropositive.

This sequence joins TRBV6-5 and TRBJ1-1; unclear D gene. V was trimmed by 0 bases and J by 1 base, leaving 9 bases between them. Germline V CDR1 and CDR2: MNHEY, SVGAGI. CDR3 length: 15 amino acids. This chain's CDR3 is CASSYSPVPNTEAFF. The CDR3 DNA reads as TGTGCCAGCAGTTACTCTCCGGTCCCGAACACTGAAGCTTTCTTT.

The rearrangement uses TRBV5-4 and TRBJ1-3, with 7 bases matching TRBD1. This CDR3 comprises 17 residues. Trimming at V came to 2 bases and at J to 4 bases, leaving 12 bases not matched to a gene. Germline-derived CDR1 and CDR2 are SGHNT and YYREEE (reference sequence). The CDR3 loop reads CASSFLYDREFGNTIYF. The DNA of the CDR3 is TGTGCCAGCAGCTTTCTTTACGACAGGGAGTTCGGAAACACCATATATTTT.

The chain has TRBV7-6 and TRBJ2-1; maybe TRBD2 (7 bases). Germline values: CDR1 SGHVS, CDR2 FNYEAQ. V lost 2 bases to trimming and J lost 12 bases, with 23 bases between them. This CDR3 comprises 16 residues. CDR3 region: CASSLSGGAADGGQFF. The CDR3 DNA is TGTGCCAGCAGCTTATCGGGGGGCGCGGCTGACGGGGGGCAGTTCTTC.

V and J are TRBV19 and TRBJ1-1, with no clear D. CDR1 is LNHDA, CDR2 SQIVND, per germline (reference sequence). V gave up 0 bases and J gave up 1 base, with 6 bases separating them. CDR3 length: 14 residues. The CDR3 loop reads CASSIDGENTEAFF. In DNA form, the CDR3 reads TGTGCCAGTAGTATAGACGGAGAGAACACTGAAGCTTTCTTT.

V usage is TRBV5-4 and J usage is TRBJ1-1, with 8 bases identical to TRBD1. CDR3 length: 14 residues. J gave up 5 bases and V 0 bases, and 3 bases lay outside the gene matches. Germline CDR1 and CDR2: SGHNT and YYREEE (reference sequence). The CDR3 coding sequence is TGTGCCAGCAGCTTGGGACAGGGGAGAACTGAAGCTTTCTTT. This sequence encodes CASSLGQGRTEAFF.

This clone was seen a single time. The rearrangement joins TRBV5-1 to TRBJ2-7; TRBD2 is a possible D gene (6 bases). This CDR3 contains 14 residues. The germline V and J ends were trimmed by 2 bases and 0 bases, with 9 bases remaining between them. Germline CDR1 SGHRS, CDR2 YFSETQ. CDR3 in DNA: TGCGCCAGCAGCTTCCAGGGAGGCTCCTACGAGCAGTACTTC. Translation: CASSFQGGSYEQYF.

J is TRBJ2-1 and V is TRBV7-6, with 8 bases that match TRBD2. The germline V gene has CDR1 SGHVS and CDR2 FNYEAQ. The CDR3 runs 16 residues. Losses at the gene ends were 1 base for V and 2 bases for J; bases not matched to a gene: 4. CDR3 nucleotides: TGTGCCAGCAGCTTAGGGCGGCGGGGGGCCTACAATGAGCAGTTCTTC. Its protein is CASSLGRRGAYNEQFF.

This chain links TRBV28 with TRBJ2-5, with unresolved D. Germline V CDR1 and CDR2: MDHEN, SYDVKM. Trimming pared 6 bases from V and 4 bases from J, leaving 15 bases between. The CDR3 is 14 residues long. Here the CDR3 reads CASSLYVSRETQYF. The CDR3 nucleotides read TGTGCCAGCAGCCTCTATGTGAGCCGAGAGACCCAGTACTTC.

This chain joins TRBV6-5 and TRBJ1-1; D ambiguous. CDR1 and CDR2 from the germline V gene are MNHEY and SVGAGI. V gave up 4 bases and J gave up 10 bases, with 16 bases separating them. The CDR3 covers 13 residues. CDR3 DNA sequence: TGTGCCAGCAGTTCCCACACGGCTCTAGTAGCTTTCTTT. Protein product: CASSSHTALVAFF.

This rearrangement joins TRBV6-5 to TRBJ1-6; a possible D gene is TRBD1 (5 bases). V shed 5 bases and J shed 8 bases, with 16 bases lying between them. The length of the CDR3 is 15 residues. Germline assignment: CDR1 MNHEY and CDR2 SVGAGI. This chain's CDR3 is CASSLQTTDYSPLHF. In DNA form, the CDR3 reads TGTGCCAGCAGTCTCCAGACGACAGATTATTCACCCCTCCACTTT.

The chain joins TRBV13 to TRBJ2-5; TRBD1 agrees at 7 bases. The end of the DNA fits TRBJ2-7 better, so the J call may be wrong. The CDR3 is made up of 15 amino acids. Germline-derived CDR1 and CDR2 are PRHDT and FYEKMQ (reference sequence). The CDR3, as DNA: TGTGCCAGCAGCTCCTACCTCGACAGGGTAGGCGAGCAGTACTTC. Translation: CASSSYLDRVGEQYF.

V gene TRBV29-1 combines with J gene TRBJ2-1; perhaps TRBD1 as D (5 bases). The CDR3 extends over 14 amino acids. Trimming left V 6 bases short and J 0 bases short, with 12 bases between. Per the germline V gene, CDR1 is SQVTM and CDR2 is ANQGSEA. CDR3 in DNA: TGCAGCGTCGCTAGACAGAGCTCCTACAATGAGCAGTTCTTC. It yields the protein CSVARQSSYNEQFF.

This sequence joins TRBV29-1 and TRBJ2-7; 9 positions agree with TRBD1. J lost 4 bases, V lost 4 bases, and 5 bases had no gene match. The germline V gene has CDR1 SQVTM and CDR2 ANQGSEA. The CDR3 has 13 residues. The CDR3 here is CSVGGDRDYEQYF. The DNA of the CDR3 is TGCAGCGTTGGGGGGGACAGGGATTACGAGCAGTACTTC.

CDR3 residues: CASSSIPSTEAFF. The CDR3 DNA follows: TGTGCCAGCAGCTCCATCCCGAGCACTGAAGCTTTCTTT. The V call is TRBV5-5, the J call TRBJ1-1; D is undetermined. Trimming left V 3 bases short and J 4 bases short, with 10 bases between. CDR3 length: 13 amino acids. Germline values: CDR1 SGHKS, CDR2 YYEKEE (reference sequence).

The V call is TRBV28, the J call TRBJ2-3; 9 bases are a match to TRBD2. The V and J ends lost 8 bases and 2 bases, in that order; junction bases with no gene match: 2. The CDR3 extends over 13 amino acids. The germline gives CDR1 MDHEN, CDR2 SYDVKM. CDR3 in amino acids: CASGGRATDTQYF. The CDR3 bases are TGTGCCAGCGGCGGGAGGGCCACAGATACGCAGTATTTT.

This clone was seen only once. This chain connects TRBV7-2 to TRBJ1-3; maybe TRBD1 (6 bases). This CDR3 is 17 amino acids long. V dropped 2 bases and J dropped 4 bases, with 18 bases sitting between them. Germline V gene data show CDR1 as SGHTA and CDR2 as FQGNSA. Written as DNA, the CDR3 is TGTGCCAGCAGCTTAAGTGGGCAGGGGATTCTGGGAAACACCATATATTTT. Translation: CASSLSGQGILGNTIYF.

This rearrangement joins TRBV28 to TRBJ1-1, with D possibly TRBD1 on 5 matching bases. Germline values: CDR1 MDHEN, CDR2 SYDVKM. There are 12 residues in the CDR3. DNA of the CDR3: TGTGTCGCGGGGCGGCCGAACACTGAAGCTTTCTTT. Protein product: CVAGRPNTEAFF. Filled out from reference TRBV28 and TRBJ1-1, the complete variable domain reads DVKVTQSSRYLVKRTGEKVFLECVQDMDHENMFWYRQDPGLGLRLIYFSYDVKMKEKGDIPEGYSVSREKKERFSLILESASTNQTSMYLCVAGRPNTEAFFGQGTRLTVV.

The chain combines TRBV7-9 with TRBJ1-2, with TRBD1 as a possible D gene (5 bases). The CDR3 runs to 13 residues. V was shortened by 5 bases and J by 4 bases, with 11 bases between the two germline ends. Germline lookup yields CDR1 SEHNR and CDR2 FQNEAQ (reference sequence). CDR3 in amino acids: CASSPDSVYGYTF. The CDR3 DNA sequence: TGTGCCAGCAGCCCAGACAGCGTCTATGGCTACACCTTC.

J is TRBJ1-2 and V is TRBV28, with D tentatively TRBD1 (6 bases). CDR1 MDHEN and CDR2 SYDVKM come from the germline V gene. The CDR3 is 17 residues long. V gave up 6 bases and J gave up 1 base, with 21 bases separating them. CDR3: CASRQPGKARGNYGYTF. The CDR3 region has the DNA TGTGCCAGCAGGCAGCCAGGGAAGGCCAGGGGTAACTATGGCTACACCTTC.

This rearrangement joins TRBV10-2 to TRBJ1-1; a weak D match, TRBD1 (5 bases). V was clipped by 5 bases and J by 7 bases, with 14 bases between them. This CDR3 contains 13 residues. The germline V gene encodes CDR1 WSHSY and CDR2 SAAADI. CDR3 sequence (DNA): TGCGCCAGCAGTCCACTCATCGGGGGTGAAGCTTTCTTT. It encodes CASSPLIGGEAFF.

The chain combines TRBV2 with TRBJ1-4; 9 nucleotides line up with TRBD1. V trimming: 6 bases; J trimming: 8 bases; junction bases outside the gene matches: 4. Germline CDR1 is SNHLY and CDR2 is FYNNEI. The CDR3 is made up of 13 amino acids. The DNA for the CDR3 is TGTGCCAGCAGGGGGACAGGGCTCGAAAAACTGTTTTTT. As protein: CASRGTGLEKLFF.

The genes are TRBV27 and TRBJ2-2; TRBD1 matches at 9 bases. CDR3 size: 15 residues. CDR1 and CDR2 (germline): MNHEY, SMNVEV (reference sequence). Germline trimming cut 5 bases from V and 3 bases from J; bases unmatched to any gene: 4. CDR3 DNA: TGTGCCAGCAGTAGGGACAGGGTCCACACCGGGGAGCTGTTTTTT. Its translation is CASSRDRVHTGELFF.

The chain is built from TRBV6-5 and TRBJ2-2; the match to TRBD1 covers 7 bases. Germline CDR1 is MNHEY and CDR2 is SVGAGI. CDR3 size: 14 residues. The V and J ends lost 0 bases and 7 bases, in that order; junction bases with no gene match: 2. The CDR3 loop reads CASSYSTGFGELFF. The CDR3 DNA sequence: TGTGCCAGCAGTTACTCGACAGGGTTCGGGGAGCTGTTTTTT.

V and J are TRBV7-9 and TRBJ2-3; maybe TRBD1 (6 bases). Germline assignment: CDR1 SEHNR and CDR2 FQNEAQ (reference sequence). Trimming cost V 3 bases and J 0 bases, with 13 bases left between them. The CDR3 contains 16 residues. In DNA form, the CDR3 reads TGTGCCAGCAGCTTCTCTGGACAGATCAGCACAGATACGCAGTATTTT. Protein: CASSFSGQISTDTQYF.

V usage is TRBV6-1 and J usage is TRBJ1-4; D perhaps matches TRBD1 (5 bases). This CDR3 spans 13 amino acids. Germline V gene sequence: CDR1 MNHNS, CDR2 SASEGT. The V and J ends lost 4 bases and 6 bases respectively, with 9 bases between them. CDR3: CASSARVYEKLFF. The CDR3 bases are TGTGCCAGCAGTGCCAGGGTATATGAAAAACTGTTTTTT.

This rearrangement joins TRBV5-1 to TRBJ2-7; D is unresolved. V lost 0 bases to trimming and J lost 3 bases, with 16 bases between them. The CDR3 totals 16 residues. Germline V gives CDR1 SGHRS, CDR2 YFSETQ. CDR3 nucleotide sequence: TGCGCCAGCAGCTTGGCCCCTCACCCGGCGGACTACGAGCAGTACTTC. Translated: CASSLAPHPADYEQYF.

The chain employs TRBV7-3 and TRBJ2-1, with D tentatively TRBD2 (6 bases). Germline V gene data show CDR1 as SGHTA and CDR2 as FQGTGA. The V gene lost 4 bases and the J gene lost 7 bases, with 14 bases spanning the gap. This CDR3 contains 14 residues. The CDR3 DNA follows: TGTGCCAGCAGCTCGGGGCTAGCGTGGAATGAGCAGTTCTTC. Amino acid sequence: CASSSGLAWNEQFF. The full variable domain, in which reference TRBV7-3 and TRBJ2-1 provide the parts outside the CDR3, is GAGVSQTPSNKVTEKGKYVELRCDPISGHTALYWYRQSLGQGPEFLIYFQGTGAADDSGLPNDRFFAVRPEGSVSTLKIQRTERGDSAVYLCASSSGLAWNEQFFGPGTRLTVL.

This rearrangement joins TRBV6-1 to TRBJ2-3; no definite D call. This CDR3 region has 12 residues. Germline V lookup: CDR1 MNHNS, CDR2 SASEGT. The germline V and J ends were trimmed by 4 bases and 3 bases, with 5 bases remaining between them. The CDR3 here is CASSVLTDTQYF. CDR3 nucleotide sequence: TGTGCCAGCAGTGTCCTGACAGATACGCAGTATTTT.